The T cell receptor beta chain described here comes from a study of cytomegalovirus exposure and HLA in healthy donors (dated by TCRdb to about 2017). For context, the study as a whole: An earlier analysis of 587 of the donors reported more than 250 Gb of sequence data and about 100 million unique TCR beta sequences from 150 million to 200 million T cells. A later genetic analysis used genome-wide SNP genotypes for about 55% of the 666 donors, treating that subset as a discovery cohort. Every discovery cohort repertoire had been produced on one sequencing platform. Class I and class II HLA loci were covered by the typing at four-digit resolution. In addition to the first cohort of around 670 subjects, a separate validation cohort of around 110 different subjects was used. Five DR-DQ haplotypes were treated as single units for association and clustering because of strong linkage in the cohort. The number of typed donors differed by locus: about 629-630 for A, B, C, DRB1 and DQB1; 500 to 550 for DQA1; around 580 for DPA1; and 400 to 480 for DPB1. A later analysis re-analyzed previously published TCR beta repertoires from approximately 700 donors and added high-resolution HLA genotyping to study TCR occurrence patterns. An earlier analysis of some 500 of the donors used high-throughput TCR beta sequencing to judge whether each TCR beta V gene segment behaved as functional or pseudogenic. The study used immunosequencing to profile the T cell repertoires of 666 subjects and linked those repertoires to cytomegalovirus serostatus. Among around 400 genotyped donors of the cohort, an average of around 240,000 unique TCR beta nucleotide sequences were sequenced per donor, 15% to 20% of them non-productive. Of the 300 to 450 genotyped donors, over 80% were placed in the genetic ancestry cluster associated with self-reported Caucasian donors. Donor age, sex, ethnicity and CMV serostatus were compiled together with the repertoire data. The later analysis used no new phenotypic data to find candidate immune exposures, relying instead on TCR beta sequences and their occurrence across donors. The study aimed to test whether signatures of past pathogen exposure could be identified by cataloging public T cell receptors. The study combined high-throughput TCR immunosequencing, statistical association of individual TCRs with disease status, and machine learning to predict cytomegalovirus infection status. About 300 gigabases of sequencing data and around 90 million unique TCR sequences made up an early release that covered approximately 700 HLA-typed donors. Study-wide conclusions, independent of this receptor: According to a later analysis, most CMV-associated TCR beta chains appeared to be HLA-restricted, and the HLA associations seemed to be driven largely by CMV exposure. A further reported finding was that TCR beta sequences accurately predicted the HLA-A and HLA-B alleles for most subjects in the first cohort. Linkage disequilibrium might explain the correlated functional status among segregating V segments, but an unknown experimental factor could not be excluded. The 87-base-pair reads could not distinguish some IMGT-functional V segments, including TRBV6-2 and TRBV6-3, so those segments were excluded. The study gave a list of 150 to 200 TCR beta chains associated with cytomegalovirus. In a later analysis, TCR association rates were found to vary across HLA loci, with the most associated TCRs seen for DRB1 alleles and the fewest for HLA-C alleles. A later analysis reported that several top co-occurrence clusters appeared linked to parvovirus B19, influenza, CMV and Epstein-Barr virus. The presence/absence analyses assumed that sequencing depth was roughly uniform across donors, and that assumption may not be true. Broadly in line with IMGT annotations, most TCR beta V segments showed up in productive rearrangements about 90% or about 30% of the time in an earlier analysis of approximately 640 of the donors. In a later genetic analysis, fewer N-insertions in productive TCRs were reported among donors in an Asian-associated ancestry cluster than the roughly 700-donor mean. Cytomegalovirus status was reported to be diagnosed by the classifier with high specificity and sensitivity in both the original and validation cohorts. The authors suggested that the approach could potentially be generalized to other disease states and immunological phenotypes. In vitro tests confirmed that a few of the cytomegalovirus-associated TCR beta chains recognize cytomegalovirus antigens. A group of highly shared sequence variants was considered likely to be a technical artifact of the sequencing pipeline. Most TCR sequences were observed very rarely across donors, whereas some public TCRs were present in many individuals. A later analysis found that HLA-associated TCR beta chains were more clonally expanded and had lower generation probabilities than equally common non-associated chains. At a false discovery rate of 0.05, a later analysis linked approximately 18,000 TCR beta sequences to specific HLA alleles. Immune exposure information for the cohort was limited to CMV serostatus. In a later genetic analysis, a missense DCLRE1C variant was associated with V-gene and J-gene trimming of TCR beta chains, and the association was replicated in an independent cohort. When HLA alleles, especially DR and DQ, strongly co-occurred, TCR associations were difficult to assign to individual alleles. Because HLA typing was unavailable for some donors at each locus, only the typed subset was used in association tests. Seventeen rarely observed V segments, including chromosome 9 orphons, were excluded from the earlier analysis of some 590 of the donors because counts were too low. This cohort had only TCR beta chains sequenced, and the lack of alpha or paired-chain data limited which features could be detected.

A remark on this clone: Its specific antigen is unknown.

Receptor amplification or capture employed the immunoSEQ multiplex PCR assay. The multiplex PCR relied on a mix of 60 forward primers for TCR Vbeta segments and 13 reverse primers for TCR Jbeta segments. A multiplex PCR assay on genomic DNA amplified the CDR3 region of rearranged TCR beta genes. On the Illumina HiSeq System, the amplified TCR beta libraries were sequenced as 87-base-pair reads. In the source study's methods: Across the roughly 670 repertoires, a later analysis counted around 80 million unique TCR beta chains, 9.5 million to 12 million of which were shared by at least two donors. A nearest-neighbor algorithm error-corrected the raw reads and collapsed the reads into unique sequences, merging closely related sequences to remove PCR and sequencing errors. Alignment of CDR3 sequences to IMGT reference sequences was used to assign V, D and J gene segments. Each retained sequence needed at least a six-nucleotide match to both a V gene segment and a J gene segment. A rearrangement was called productive if the CDR3 had no stop codons and remained in frame with V and J, and every other rearrangement was called non-productive. Following IMGT convention, CDR3 was defined as the stretch from the second conserved V-encoded cysteine to the conserved J-encoded phenylalanine. The earlier analysis of about 500 of the donors excluded sequences that lacked an unambiguous match to a single V gene segment. An earlier analysis of a few hundred of the donors called V segments functional above 56.7% productive rearrangements and segregating when the between-donor standard deviation exceeded 5%. A statistical classification framework was built for diagnosing cytomegalovirus status from the catalog of TCR beta chain sequences. In a later analysis, V and J genes were assigned by comparing TCR nucleotide sequences against IMGT/GENE-DB human TR gene sequences. In a later analysis, CDR3 sequences and most-parsimonious VDJ recombination scenarios were assigned using the TCRdist pipeline. In a later analysis, every TCR beta chain was defined by the combination of its CDR3 amino acid sequence and its V-gene family, and reads without a unique V-gene family were dropped. To address suspected cross-contamination and a sequencing artifact, a later analysis removed a few hundred highly shared, low-generation-probability nucleotide sequences. A later analysis calculated a clonal expansion index for each public chain from normalized within-repertoire ranks of inferred template counts. In a later analysis, generation probabilities were computed with a VDJ recombination model fitted to out-of-frame rearrangements, and the resulting probabilities were checked against IGoR. In a later analysis, hypergeometric tests were used to score TCR-TCR, TCR-HLA and TCR-CMV co-occurrence, with a repertoire-size bias correction applied to TCR pairs. To estimate false discovery rates, a later analysis permuted the HLA or CMV assignments 20 times. In a later analysis, co-occurring TCRs were grouped using DBSCAN, and TCRdist sequence similarity was added for clustering within HLA-allele-positive subsets. Repertoires with fewer than 30,000 or more than 120,000 public chains, plus five repertoires with anomalous nucleotide sharing, were excluded from co-occurrence clustering. What TCRdb holds here is the immuneACCESS table cut down to in-frame rearrangements. Part of the clones is not present; checked against another copy, under half of the missing clones reflect an unresolved V gene, and the others are unexplained. V and J calls plus clone size are reproduced from that table; the DNA served to infer D and trimming. This sample's records show around 150,000 clones. Less than 3.5% of the sample rests with the top ten.

The germline V and J ends show losses of 2 bases and 2 bases respectively, and no gene match explains 3 bases of the junction. The germline V gene sets CDR1 to KGHSH and CDR2 to LQKENI. Taken from cysteine to phenylalanine, the CDR3 has 14 residues. This entry keeps only the CDR3 DNA: 42 bases, framed from base 1. The cohort consisted of fewer than 700 healthy bone marrow donors. At the time of sampling, all cohort members were nominally healthy, though unrecorded immune exposures were likely present. The donor tested CMV seronegative, placing the donor among the 350 or so seronegative members of the cohort. Every donor gave a peripheral blood sample, and the peripheral blood mononuclear cells from that sample were used for TCR beta sequencing. The Qiagen DNeasy Blood Extraction Kit was used to extract genomic DNA from the blood cell samples.

The rearrangement joined TRBV18 to TRBJ2-7; 7 junctional bases match TRBD1. This TCR was sampled from a man aged 40-49 years in good health and CMV-seronegative. Sequences were obtained from PBMCs. The nucleotide sequence is given as TGTGCCAGCTCACCAGGGCAGGGGGCCTACGAGCAGTACTTC. It is translated as CASSPGQGAYEQYF.